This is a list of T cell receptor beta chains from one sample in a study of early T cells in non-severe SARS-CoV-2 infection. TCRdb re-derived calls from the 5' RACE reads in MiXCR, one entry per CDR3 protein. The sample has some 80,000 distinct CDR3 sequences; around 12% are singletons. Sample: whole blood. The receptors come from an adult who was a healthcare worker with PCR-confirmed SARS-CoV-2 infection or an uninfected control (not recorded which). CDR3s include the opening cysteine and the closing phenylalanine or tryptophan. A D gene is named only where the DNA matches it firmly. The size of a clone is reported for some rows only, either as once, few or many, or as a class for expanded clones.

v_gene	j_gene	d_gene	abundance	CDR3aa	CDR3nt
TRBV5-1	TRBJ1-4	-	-	CASSRTATNEKLFF	TGCGCCAGCAGCCGGACGGCAACTAATGAAAAACTGTTTTTT
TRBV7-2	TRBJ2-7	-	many	CTSSLEGLVESGYEQYF	TGTACCAGCAGCTTAGAAGGTCTGGTGGAGAGTGGGTACGAGCAGTACTTC
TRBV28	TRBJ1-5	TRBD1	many	CASSSGTGVQPQHF	TGTGCCAGCAGTTCCGGGACAGGGGTACAGCCCCAGCATTTT
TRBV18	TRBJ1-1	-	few	CASSTTADNTEAFF	TGTGCCAGCTCAACGACAGCTGACAACACTGAAGCTTTCTTT
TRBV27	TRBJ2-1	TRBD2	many	CASRDYYNEQFF	TGTGCCAGTCGGGACTATTACAATGAGCAGTTCTTC
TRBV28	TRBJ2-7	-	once	CASSLGEYEQYF	TGTGCCAGCAGTTTAGGGGAATACGAGCAGTACTTC
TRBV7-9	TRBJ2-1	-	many	CASSSWEFF	TGTGCCAGCAGCTCTTGGGAGTTCTTC
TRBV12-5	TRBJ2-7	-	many	CASGLGQGHEQYF	TGTGCTAGTGGCTTGGGGCAGGGCCACGAGCAGTACTTC
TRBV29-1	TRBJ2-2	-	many	CSVKGNTGELFF	TGCAGCGTCAAGGGGAACACCGGGGAGCTGTTTTTT
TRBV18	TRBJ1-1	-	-	CASSPSGNSEAFF	TGTGCCAGCTCACCAAGTGGTAACAGTGAAGCTTTCTTT
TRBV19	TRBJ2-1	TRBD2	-	CASSTGTSEDNEQFF	TGTGCCAGTAGCACCGGGACTAGCGAGGACAATGAGCAGTTCTTC
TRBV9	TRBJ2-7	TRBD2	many	CASSAGLAEAYEQYF	TGTGCCAGCAGCGCGGGACTAGCGGAGGCCTACGAGCAGTACTTC
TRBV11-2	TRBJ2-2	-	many	CASSLDPAGELFF	TGTGCCAGCAGCTTAGATCCCGCCGGGGAGCTGTTTTTT
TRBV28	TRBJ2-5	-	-	CASSFGEETQYF	TGTGCCAGCAGTTTTGGGGAAGAGACCCAGTACTTC
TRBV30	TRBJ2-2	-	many	CAWSVRSLAGELFF	TGTGCCTGGAGTGTACGAAGTCTGGCCGGGGAGCTGTTTTTT
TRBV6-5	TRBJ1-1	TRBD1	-	CASSYSEGAVAFF	TGTGCCAGCAGTTACTCTGAGGGGGCGGTAGCTTTCTTT
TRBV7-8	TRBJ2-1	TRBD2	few	CASSLGLAAFNEQFF	TGTGCCAGCAGCTTGGGACTAGCAGCTTTCAATGAGCAGTTCTTC
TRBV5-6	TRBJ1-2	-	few	CASGYRGTNYGYTF	TGTGCCAGCGGATATAGGGGGACTAACTATGGCTACACCTTC
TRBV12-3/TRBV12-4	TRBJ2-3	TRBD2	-	CASSLAWTRGTDTQYF	TGTGCCAGCAGTTTAGCGTGGACTAGGGGCACAGATACGCAGTATTTT
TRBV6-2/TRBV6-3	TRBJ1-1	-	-	CASTLGRENTEAFF	TGTGCCAGCACTTTGGGGAGGGAGAACACTGAAGCTTTCTTT
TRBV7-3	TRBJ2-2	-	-	CASSLHGVSGAGELFF	TGTGCCAGCAGCCTTCACGGTGTGAGTGGGGCCGGGGAGCTGTTTTTT
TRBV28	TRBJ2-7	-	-	CASNLLHYEQYF	TGTGCCAGCAACCTACTCCACTACGAGCAGTACTTC
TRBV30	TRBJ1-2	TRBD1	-	CALQGAPYGYTF	TGTGCTCTTCAGGGGGCGCCCTATGGCTACACCTTC
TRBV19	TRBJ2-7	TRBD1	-	CASSIVTGGRYEQYF	TGTGCCAGTAGTATAGTTACAGGGGGCCGGTACGAGCAGTACTTC
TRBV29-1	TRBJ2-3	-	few	CSVVSGRARGAQYF	TGCAGCGTTGTAAGCGGGCGTGCTAGAGGTGCGCAGTATTTT
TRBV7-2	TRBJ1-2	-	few	CASSLASSVSFYGYTF	TGTGCCAGCAGCTTAGCGTCTAGTGTGTCCTTCTATGGCTACACCTTC
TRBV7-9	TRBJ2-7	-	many	CASSSDPSYEQYF	TGTGCCAGCAGCTCCGACCCCTCCTACGAGCAGTACTTC
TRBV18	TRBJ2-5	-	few	CASSPAGAQETQYF	TGTGCCAGCTCACCGGCAGGGGCTCAAGAGACCCAGTACTTC
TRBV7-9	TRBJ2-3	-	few	CASSLQQGGTDTQYF	TGTGCCAGCAGCTTACAACAGGGAGGCACAGATACGCAGTATTTT
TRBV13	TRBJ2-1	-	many	CASSFLTSEQFF	TGTGCCAGCAGCTTTCTCACTAGTGAGCAGTTCTTC
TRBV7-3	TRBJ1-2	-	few	CASSLGAGNGYTF	TGTGCCAGCAGCTTAGGGGCAGGGAATGGCTACACCTTC
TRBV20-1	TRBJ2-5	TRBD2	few	CSAALAVTQETQYF	TGCAGTGCTGCACTAGCGGTCACACAAGAGACCCAGTACTTC
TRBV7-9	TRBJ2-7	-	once	CASSPDNGNEQYF	TGTGCCAGCAGCCCGGATAACGGGAATGAGCAGTACTTC
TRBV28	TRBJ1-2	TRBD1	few	CASSFSGTGNGYTF	TGTGCCAGCAGTTTTAGCGGGACAGGGAATGGCTACACCTTC
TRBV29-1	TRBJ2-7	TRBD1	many	CSVRTGGMHEQYF	TGCAGCGTCCGGACAGGGGGAATGCACGAGCAGTACTTC
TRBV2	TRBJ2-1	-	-	CASSGDRINEQFF	TGTGCCAGCAGTGGCGACAGGATCAATGAGCAGTTCTTC
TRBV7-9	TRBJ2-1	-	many	CASSLVRREQFF	TGTGCCAGCAGCTTAGTGCGTCGCGAGCAGTTCTTC
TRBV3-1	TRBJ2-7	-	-	CASSQGLWDEQYF	TGTGCCAGCAGCCAAGGGCTTTGGGACGAGCAGTACTTC
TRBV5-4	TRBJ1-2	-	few	CASRYASGTRYGYTF	TGTGCCAGCAGATATGCCTCCGGGACACGCTATGGCTACACCTTC
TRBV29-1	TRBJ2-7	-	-	CSVEGDYEQYF	TGCAGCGTTGAGGGCGACTACGAGCAGTACTTC
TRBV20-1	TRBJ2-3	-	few	CSAIAGMATDTQYF	TGCAGTGCTATTGCGGGGATGGCCACAGATACGCAGTATTTT
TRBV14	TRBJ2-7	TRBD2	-	CASSQGLAGFYEQYF	TGTGCCAGCAGCCAGGGACTAGCGGGATTTTACGAGCAGTACTTC
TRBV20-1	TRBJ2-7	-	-	CSARGREQYF	TGCAGTGCTAGGGGACGAGAGCAGTACTTC
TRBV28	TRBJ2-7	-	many	CASTPGGGPLYEQYF	TGTGCCAGCACCCCTGGAGGAGGCCCCCTCTACGAGCAGTACTTC
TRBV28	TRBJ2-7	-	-	CASSLAGSEQYF	TGTGCCAGCAGTTTAGCCGGATCGGAGCAGTACTTC
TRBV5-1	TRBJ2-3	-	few	CASSSTGTADTQYF	TGCGCCAGCAGCTCTACAGGGACGGCAGATACGCAGTATTTT